This T cell receptor (beta chain) was found in a study of blood T cell repertoires in COVID-19. Profiling relied on immunoSEQ multiplex PCR, and the TCRdb table lists in-frame clones only, not all of them. The sample consists of tens of thousands of clones, 88% of them appearing once. Germline values: CDR1 SGHTA, CDR2 FQGNSA. The V end was cut by 5 bases, the J end by 0 bases, with 11 bases between. This CDR3 has 16 residues. The V call is TRBV7-2, the J call TRBJ1-6, with D maybe TRBD1 (5 bases). Sequenced material: peripheral blood. The TCR sequence derives from a human donor in a cohort sampled during active COVID-19. CDR3 sequence: CASSLIGASYNSPLHF. The CDR3 region has the DNA TGTGCCAGCAGCCTTATAGGGGCCTCCTATAATTCACCCCTCCACTTT. Drawing the rest from reference TRBV7-2 and TRBJ1-6, the complete variable domain is GAGVSQSPSNKVTEKGKDVELRCDPISGHTALYWYRQSLGQGLEFLIYFQGNSAPDKSGLPSDRFSAERTGGSVSTLTIQRTQQEDSAVYLCASSLIGASYNSPLHFGNGTRLTVT.